A selection of T cell receptor beta chains follows, all from one sample in a study of blood T cell repertoires in COVID-19. Profiling relied on immunoSEQ multiplex PCR, and the TCRdb table lists in-frame clones only, not all of them. The sample contains approximately 530,000 clones, about 89% of which appear only once. Material: peripheral blood. These receptors were collected from a woman aged 45 to 65 with COVID-19, enrolled during active disease. The CDR3 runs from the conserved cysteine through the conserved F or W. The size field is filled for only some rows; it gives once, few, many or a size class.

>15|TRBJ2-3|.|TRBV5-8
CASSVGLASTDTQYF
>16|TRBJ1-1|.|TRBV9
CASSVALTGETAEAFF
>15|TRBJ2-7|.|TRBV5-4
CASSFLGGGRDEQYF
>16|TRBJ2-2|.|TRBV9
CASSVSTGGNTGELFF
>13|TRBJ1-1|.|TRBV9
CASSAGPNTEAFF
>15|TRBJ2-2|.|TRBV7-8
CASSFDPGRTGELFF
>13|TRBJ1-2|once|TRBV7-8
CASSFARESGYTF
>14|TRBJ1-2|.|TRBV10-3
CAISREFQGYGYTF
>13|TRBJ1-2|.|TRBV27
CASSLRGKRGYTF
>19|TRBJ1-5|once|TRBV2
CASSEGRTGGFGSNQPQHF
>15|TRBJ1-1|.|TRBV28
CASSFGGAGNTEAFF
>13|TRBJ2-5|.|TRBV11-3
CASSSQGRETQYF
>13|TRBJ2-4|.|TRBV28
CAIRSGSENIQYF
>15|TRBJ2-2|.|TRBV5-1
CASSLATGDTGELFF
>15|TRBJ2-7|.|TRBV5-1
CASSSSSGGVYEQYF
>12|TRBJ2-7|.|TRBV10-3
CAIKQQGYEQYF
>13|TRBJ1-3|many|TRBV5-1
CASSRDRGNTIYF
>15|TRBJ2-7|.|TRBV6-5
CASSYSRQAYYEQYF
>14|TRBJ2-6|.|TRBV7-8
CASSPGVGANVLTF
>12|TRBJ2-1|.|TRBV5-1
CASSSVSNEQFF
>15|TRBJ1-5|.|TRBV10-2
CASSDPGLVNQPQHF
>14|TRBJ2-3|.|TRBV6-5
CASSTGGGSDTQYF
>15|TRBJ1-1|.|TRBV5-5
CASSLVGGGNTEAFF
>13|TRBJ1-5|.|TRBV2
CASSYKVETVRHF
>11|TRBJ1-1|.|TRBV29-1
CSVGGGTEAFF
>14|TRBJ2-2|.|TRBV6-5
CASTRAQGNGELFF
>13|TRBJ1-2|.|TRBV7-2
CASSQGSHYGYTF
>15|TRBJ1-5|.|TRBV5-1
CASSPWTGEGQPQHF
>13|TRBJ1-1|.|TRBV27
CASSRGVNTEAFF
>14|TRBJ1-1|.|TRBV6-5
CASSPGLANTEAFF
>16|TRBJ1-1|.|TRBV7-3
CASSPGGGAGFTEAFF
>14|TRBJ1-1|.|TRBV5-4
CASSLWGGNTEAFF
>13|TRBJ1-6|.|TRBV5-1
CASSWTTNSPLHF
>16|TRBJ1-1|.|TRBV5-4
CASTRPRGRLGTEAFF
>15|TRBJ2-5|.|TRBV6-1
CASSEGRGSIGTQYF
>14|TRBJ1-2|.|TRBV10-3
CAITKDSHNGGYTF
>14|TRBJ1-5|.|TRBV7-2
CASSLWTGGQPQHF
>14|TRBJ2-1|.|TRBV19
CASSYRESYNEQFF
>17|TRBJ1-1|once|TRBV4-2
CASSYKGQGTSNTEAFF
>15|TRBJ1-6|once|TRBV5-1
CATRVWASDNSPLHF
>13|TRBJ2-7|few|TRBV6-2/TRBV6-3
CASSAGSSYEQYF
>14|TRBJ1-2|.|TRBV19
CASSPPVDTEGYTF
>17|TRBJ1-5|few|TRBV28
CASSFRGQGYSNQPQHF
>16|TRBJ2-3|once|TRBV5-4
CASSFRLAGTRDTQYF
>13|TRBJ2-3|.|TRBV7-9
CASSLALVDTQYF
>13|TRBJ1-6|once|TRBV2
CASSEEGRSPLHF
>12|TRBJ1-2|.|TRBV27
CASRRRQGLDTF
>17|TRBJ1-5|many|TRBV6-1
CASSEGAVWWGGQPQHF
>15|TRBJ1-1|once|TRBV30
CAWSTPDRVGTEAFF
>14|TRBJ1-1|.|TRBV5-1
CASSLEQMNTEAFF
>14|TRBJ1-6|once|TRBV30
CAWTRQGVNSPLHF
>15|TRBJ1-3|.|TRBV6-1
CASSEWEGTGNTIYF
>14|TRBJ2-1|.|TRBV30
CAWRRQGPVDEQFF
>13|TRBJ1-3|.|TRBV6-5
CASSFRVGNTIYF
>14|TRBJ1-1|.|TRBV7-8
CASSPTTVNTEAFF
>13|TRBJ1-2|.|TRBV3-1/TRBV3-2
CASSPGSFYGYTF
>16|TRBJ2-7|once|TRBV7-9
CASSLALGTGGYEQYF